The 13 T cell receptor beta chains presented below share a single source sample, sequenced in a study of response to subunit inactivated influenza vaccine. TCRdb called the RT-PCR reads again in MiXCR, with one record for every CDR3 protein. The sample holds about 620,000 distinct CDR3 sequences, about 11% seen once. The source was PBMCs from blood, collected on the day of vaccination. The source is a man aged 50-60 years who received an inactivated influenza vaccine.

The rearrangement joins TRBV20-1 to TRBJ2-2; possible D gene TRBD2, 5 bases. The CDR3 contains 15 residues. V shed 1 base and J shed 1 base, with 10 bases lying between them. Germline CDR1 reads DFQATT; CDR2 reads SNEGSKA (reference sequence). The DNA for the CDR3 is TGCAGTGCTAGAGGAGGGCCCGGGAACACCGGGGAGCTGTTTTTT. Protein: CSARGGPGNTGELFF.

This clonotype was picked up many times. This CDR3 reads CSVEGATGPPDTQYF. Here the CDR3 DNA reads TGCAGCGTTGAAGGGGCCACTGGACCCCCAGATACGCAGTATTTT. The rearrangement uses TRBV29-1 and TRBJ2-3; D unclear. The germline gives CDR1 SQVTM, CDR2 ANQGSEA. The CDR3 length is 15 residues. Trimming left V 1 base short and J 4 bases short, with 15 bases between.

The chain joins TRBV12-5 to TRBJ2-5, with TRBD2 matching over 11 bases. The V gene's germline CDR1 is LGHNT and CDR2 FRNRAP. V lost 6 bases to trimming and J lost 0 bases; unmatched junction nucleotides: 9. The CDR3 runs 17 residues. CDR3 bases: TGTGCTAGTGGAGCCGGGACTAGCGGCGGTAACCAAGAGACCCAGTACTTC. Translation: CASGAGTSGGNQETQYF.

This clonotype came up many times. The chain has TRBV28 and TRBJ2-7; no clear D. Trimming cost V 9 bases and J 0 bases, with 15 bases left between them. Germline V lookup: CDR1 MDHEN, CDR2 SYDVKM. The CDR3 spans 14 residues. The CDR3: CASISQANSYEQYF. The CDR3 DNA sequence: TGTGCCAGTATTTCCCAAGCAAACTCCTACGAGCAGTACTTC.

In its sample, this clonotype was seen a few times. The rearrangement links TRBV9 to TRBJ2-3, with TRBD2 matching over 12 bases. Trimming cost V 0 bases and J 12 bases; bases outside gene matches: 14. The CDR3 contains 17 residues. The germline CDR1 and CDR2 sequences are SGDLS and YYNGEE. The CDR3 sequence: CASSVADLGTSGLNQYF. CDR3 coding DNA: TGTGCCAGCAGCGTAGCCGATCTCGGGACTAGCGGGCTAAACCAGTATTTT.

The chain uses TRBV12-3 or TRBV12-4 and TRBJ2-2; D perhaps matches TRBD1 (5 bases). The CDR3 has 14 residues. V gave up 6 bases and J gave up 0 bases, with 8 bases separating them. DNA of the CDR3: TGTGCCAGCAGGCGACAGACGAACACCGGGGAGCTGTTTTTT. This encodes CASRRQTNTGELFF.

This clonotype was counted a few times. The chain has TRBV7-2 and TRBJ2-1, with D perhaps matching TRBD2 (6 bases). Germline V CDR1 and CDR2: SGHTA, FQGNSA. This CDR3 spans 15 amino acids. V was cut by 2 bases and J by 7 bases, with 15 bases left in between. CDR3 in amino acids: CASSLLAGLGNEQFF. CDR3 bases: TGTGCCAGCAGCTTACTCGCGGGGCTGGGGAATGAGCAGTTCTTC.

Ten or more counts support this clonotype. The junction shows a germline mismatch at one end, possibly a read error. This sequence joins TRBV28 and TRBJ2-1, with TRBD2 matching 10 bases. The CDR3 is made up of 15 amino acids. Germline values: CDR1 MDHEN, CDR2 SYDVKM. The CDR3 coding sequence is TGTGCCAGCAGTCTATGGACTAGCGGACACAATGAGCAGTTCTTC. Translation: CASSLWTSGHNEQFF.

The chain links TRBV20-1 to TRBJ1-5, with D hard to call. From germline, CDR1 is DFQATT and CDR2 SNEGSKA (reference sequence). CDR3 size: 13 residues. V lost 2 bases and J lost 3, with 8 bases in between. CDR3 in amino acids: CSARRRVNQPQHF. In DNA form, the CDR3 reads TGCAGTGCTAGACGCCGGGTCAATCAGCCCCAGCATTTT.

The chain employs TRBV28 and TRBJ2-2, with no clear D. V lost 5 bases and J lost 7, with 11 bases in between. Germline values: CDR1 MDHEN, CDR2 SYDVKM. The CDR3 consists of 13 residues. The CDR3 protein is CASSTPSVGELFF. The CDR3 region has the DNA TGTGCCAGCAGTACCCCCTCAGTCGGGGAGCTGTTTTTT. The entire variable domain, with the rest obtained from reference TRBV28 and TRBJ2-2, is as follows: DVKVTQSSRYLVKRTGEKVFLECVQDMDHENMFWYRQDPGLGLRLIYFSYDVKMKEKGDIPEGYSVSREKKERFSLILESASTNQTSMYLCASSTPSVGELFFGEGSRLTVL.

The table lists this clonotype with many counts. Here the CDR3 reads CASSPGTSNEQFF. In nucleotides, the CDR3 is TGTGCCAGCAGCCCCGGGACTAGTAACGAGCAGTTCTTC. The rearrangement links TRBV6-2 or TRBV6-3 to TRBJ2-1, with 8 bases matching TRBD2. Trimming at V came to 6 bases and at J to 10 bases, leaving 8 bases not matched to a gene. Looked up from germline, CDR1 is MNHEY and CDR2 is SVGEGT. The CDR3 has 13 amino acids.

This clonotype was counted a few times. The chain is built from TRBV5-4 and TRBJ2-1; 9 bases align to TRBD2. J was trimmed by 6 bases and V by 1 base; bases with no gene match: 8. CDR1 and CDR2 (germline): SGHNT, YYREEE (reference sequence). CDR3 length: 16 residues. CDR3 protein: CASSLSAGGLLNEQFF. CDR3 coding DNA: TGTGCCAGCAGCTTGTCGGCGGGAGGGCTCCTCAATGAGCAGTTCTTC.

The chain employs TRBV7-2 and TRBJ2-1; 12 positions agree with TRBD1. Unmatched junction bases numbered 2, after V lost 4 bases and J lost 7 bases. Per the germline V gene, CDR1 is SGHTA and CDR2 is FQGNSA. This CDR3 is 14 amino acids long. The CDR3 sequence is CASSWDRGRNEQFF. For the CDR3, the DNA is TGTGCCAGCAGCTGGGACAGGGGGCGTAATGAGCAGTTCTTC.